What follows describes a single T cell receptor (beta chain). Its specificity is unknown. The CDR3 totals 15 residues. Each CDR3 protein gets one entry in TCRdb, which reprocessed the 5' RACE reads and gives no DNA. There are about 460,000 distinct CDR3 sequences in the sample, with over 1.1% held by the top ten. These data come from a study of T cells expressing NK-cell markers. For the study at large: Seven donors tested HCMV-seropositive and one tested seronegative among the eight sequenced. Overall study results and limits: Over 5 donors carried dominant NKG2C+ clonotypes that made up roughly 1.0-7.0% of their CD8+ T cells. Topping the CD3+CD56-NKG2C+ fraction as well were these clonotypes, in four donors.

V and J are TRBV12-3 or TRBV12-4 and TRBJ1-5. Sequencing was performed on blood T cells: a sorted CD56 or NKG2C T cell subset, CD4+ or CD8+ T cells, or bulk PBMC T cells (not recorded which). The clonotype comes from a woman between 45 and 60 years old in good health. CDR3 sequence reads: CASSPPGLVNQPQHF.